This T cell receptor (beta chain) was obtained from a study of T cells after yellow fever vaccination. Each CDR3 protein is one row after TCRdb ran MiXCR on the 5' RACE reads. Of 150,000 to 200,000 distinct CDR3 sequences listed, 7% to 10% are singletons. The CDR3 totals 16 residues. Germline V gives CDR1 MNHNS, CDR2 SASEGT. Trimming cost V 7 bases and J 7 bases; bases outside gene matches: 13. Sequenced material: CD8+ T cells sorted from PBMCs, taken 45 days after the yellow fever booster vaccination. The clonotype originates from a man younger than 35 who received the YFV17D yellow fever vaccine. The chain links TRBV6-1 to TRBJ1-5, with TRBD1 matching 10 bases. CDR3 DNA sequence: TGTGCCAGCATTGGGCCGGGACAGGGGTCGTGGCAGCCCCAGCATTTT. Its translation is CASIGPGQGSWQPQHF.